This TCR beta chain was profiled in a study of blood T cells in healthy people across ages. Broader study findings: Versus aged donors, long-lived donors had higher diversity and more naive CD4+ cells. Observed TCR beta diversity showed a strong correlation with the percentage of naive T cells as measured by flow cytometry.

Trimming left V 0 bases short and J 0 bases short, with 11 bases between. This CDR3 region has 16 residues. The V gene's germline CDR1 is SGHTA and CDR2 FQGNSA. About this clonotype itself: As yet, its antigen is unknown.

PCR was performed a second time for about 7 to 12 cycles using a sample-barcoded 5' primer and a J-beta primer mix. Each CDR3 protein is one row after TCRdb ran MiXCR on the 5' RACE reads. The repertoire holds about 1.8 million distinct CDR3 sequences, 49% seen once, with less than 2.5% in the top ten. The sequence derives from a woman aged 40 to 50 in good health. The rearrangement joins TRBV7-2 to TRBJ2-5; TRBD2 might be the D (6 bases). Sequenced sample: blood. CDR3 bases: TGTGCCAGCAGCTTAGCGAGGACTAACTACCAAGAGACCCAGTACTTC. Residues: CASSLARTNYQETQYF.